This T cell receptor beta chain was documented in a study of human T cells and chemical hapten exposure. Study as a whole: Application of 0.01% DPC to the upper back was done by patch test, with a reading at 6 days. Patients having alopecia areata, totalis or universalis were mostly female.

For the library, individual cDNA molecules each received unique molecular identifiers. TCRdb recomputed calls from the RACE reads with MiXCR, one row per CDR3 protein. The sample lists about 80,000 distinct CDR3 sequences, roughly 10% occurring once. The CDR3 covers 13 residues. The J segment lost 8 bases and the V segment lost 4 bases, leaving 7 bases of the junction unmatched. Germline V gives CDR1 MNHEY, CDR2 SVGEGT. The time point denotes: patch test 2, 6 weeks after DPC sensitization. Treatment in this sample: therapeutic diphenylcyclopropenone sensitization with weekly scalp DPC. Overall study findings and caveats: Alopecia affecting every donor means their immune response may not match healthy people's.

This clonotype was seen only a few times. Antigen unknown. The chain employs TRBV6-2 or TRBV6-3 and TRBJ1-2; 7 bases match TRBD1. The source was whole blood, collected in connection with sensitization to the hapten diphenylcyclopropenone (DPC). This receptor was obtained from a young man with alopecia areata. Some clones in this sample may be carry-over from other donors' samples. For the CDR3, the DNA is TGTGCCAGCAGTTGGACAGGAGGAGAAGGCTACACCTTC. Translating gives CASSWTGGEGYTF.